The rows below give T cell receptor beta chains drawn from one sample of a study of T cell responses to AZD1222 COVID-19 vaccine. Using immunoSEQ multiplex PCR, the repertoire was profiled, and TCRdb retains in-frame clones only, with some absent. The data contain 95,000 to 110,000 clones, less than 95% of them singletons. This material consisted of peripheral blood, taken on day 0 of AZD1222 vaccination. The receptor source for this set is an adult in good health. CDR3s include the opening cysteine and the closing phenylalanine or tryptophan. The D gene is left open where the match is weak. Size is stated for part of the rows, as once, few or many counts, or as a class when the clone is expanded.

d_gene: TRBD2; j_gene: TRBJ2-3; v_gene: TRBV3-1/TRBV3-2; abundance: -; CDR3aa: CASSPPSGVTDTQYF; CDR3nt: TGTGCCAGCAGCCCCCCTAGCGGGGTCACAGATACGCAGTATTTT
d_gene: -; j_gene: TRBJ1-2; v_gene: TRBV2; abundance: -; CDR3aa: CASRDDRIAGYTF; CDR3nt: TGTGCCAGCAGGGACGACAGGATCGCTGGCTACACCTTC
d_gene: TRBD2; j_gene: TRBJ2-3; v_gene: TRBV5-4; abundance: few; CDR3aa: CASSPATSGGITDTQYF; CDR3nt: TGTGCCAGCAGCCCAGCGACTAGCGGGGGGATAACAGATACGCAGTATTTT
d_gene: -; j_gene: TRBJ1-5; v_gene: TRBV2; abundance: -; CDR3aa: CASRDVLGQPQHF; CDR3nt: TGTGCCAGCAGGGATGTGTTGGGGCAGCCCCAGCATTTT
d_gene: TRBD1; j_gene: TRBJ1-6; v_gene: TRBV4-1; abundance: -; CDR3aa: CASSLRGTDYHRSPLHF; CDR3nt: TGCGCCAGCAGCCTCCGAGGGACAGATTACCACCGTTCACCCCTCCACTTT
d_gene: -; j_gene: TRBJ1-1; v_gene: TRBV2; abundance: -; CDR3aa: CASSPQGYTEAFF; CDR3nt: TGTGCCAGCAGCCCTCAGGGGTACACTGAAGCTTTCTTT
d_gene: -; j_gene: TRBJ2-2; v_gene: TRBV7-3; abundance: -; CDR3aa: CASSSSTGELFF; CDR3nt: TGTGCCAGCAGCAGTTCCACCGGGGAGCTGTTTTTT
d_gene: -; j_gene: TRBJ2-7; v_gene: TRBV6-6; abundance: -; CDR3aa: CASSYSHREQYF; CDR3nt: TGTGCCAGCAGTTACTCACACAGGGAGCAGTACTTC
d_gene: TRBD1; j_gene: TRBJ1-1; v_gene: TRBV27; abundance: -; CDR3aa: CASHSKGAGTEAFF; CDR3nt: TGTGCCAGCCACTCGAAGGGGGCTGGCACTGAAGCTTTCTTT
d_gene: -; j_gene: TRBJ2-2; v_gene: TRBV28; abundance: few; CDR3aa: CASSFRTANTGELFF; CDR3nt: TGTGCCAGCAGTTTTCGGACAGCGAACACCGGGGAGCTGTTTTTT
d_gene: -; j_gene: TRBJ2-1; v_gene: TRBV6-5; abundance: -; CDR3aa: CASSFRTGEQFF; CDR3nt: TGTGCCAGCAGTTTCCGCACGGGAGAGCAGTTCTTC
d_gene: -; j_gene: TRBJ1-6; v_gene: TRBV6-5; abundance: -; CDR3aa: CASSLGGYNSPLHF; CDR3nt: TGTGCCAGCAGCCTGGGGGGATATAATTCACCCCTCCACTTT
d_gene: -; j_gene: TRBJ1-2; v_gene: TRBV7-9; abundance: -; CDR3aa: CASSLALLETAGYTF; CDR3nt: TGTGCCAGCAGCTTAGCGCTTTTGGAGACAGCTGGCTACACCTTC
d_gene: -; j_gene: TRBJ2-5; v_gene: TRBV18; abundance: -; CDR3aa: CASSGMDQGETQYF; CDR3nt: TGTGCCAGCTCCGGGATGGATCAGGGGGAGACCCAGTACTTC
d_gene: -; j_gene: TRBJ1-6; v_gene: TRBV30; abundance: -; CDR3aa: CAWSGNGNSPLHF; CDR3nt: TGTGCCTGGAGTGGGAACGGAAATTCACCCCTCCACTTT
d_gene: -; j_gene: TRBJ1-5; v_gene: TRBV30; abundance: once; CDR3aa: CAWSVGSRSQPQHF; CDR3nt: TGTGCCTGGAGTGTAGGCTCCCGTTCCCAGCCCCAGCATTTT
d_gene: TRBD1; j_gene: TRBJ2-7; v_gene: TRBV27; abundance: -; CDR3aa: CASSKRTGGYEQYF; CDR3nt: TGTGCCAGCAGCAAGAGGACAGGGGGTTACGAGCAGTACTTC
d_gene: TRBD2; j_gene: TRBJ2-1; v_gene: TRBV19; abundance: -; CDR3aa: CASSNKLAGYNEQFF; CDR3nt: TGTGCCAGTAGCAACAAACTAGCGGGGTACAATGAGCAGTTCTTC
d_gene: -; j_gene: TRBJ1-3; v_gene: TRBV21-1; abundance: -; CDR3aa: CASSKRPPSFGGNTIYF; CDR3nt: TGTGCCAGCAGCAAGCGCCCCCCTAGTTTCGGAGGAAACACCATATATTTT
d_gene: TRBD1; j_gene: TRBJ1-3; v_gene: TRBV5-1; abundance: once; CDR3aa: CASSLTGTGEYTIYF; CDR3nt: TGCGCCAGCAGCCTTACCGGGACAGGGGAGTACACCATATATTTT
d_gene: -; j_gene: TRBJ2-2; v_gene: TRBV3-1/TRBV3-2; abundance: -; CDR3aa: CAVRQDYAGELFF; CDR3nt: TGTGCCGTCAGGCAAGATTATGCCGGGGAGCTGTTTTTT
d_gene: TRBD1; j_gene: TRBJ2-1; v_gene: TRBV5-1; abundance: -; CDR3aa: CASSLGGQGVSLIYNEQFF; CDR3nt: TGCGCCAGCAGCTTGGGCGGACAGGGGGTCTCCCTTATTTACAATGAGCAGTTCTTC
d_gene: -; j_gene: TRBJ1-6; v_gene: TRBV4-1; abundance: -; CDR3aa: CASSQLQVSPLHF; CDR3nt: TGCGCCAGCAGCCAATTACAAGTTTCACCCCTCCACTTT
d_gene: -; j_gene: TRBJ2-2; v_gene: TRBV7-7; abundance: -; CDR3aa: CASSLGRGPGGELFF; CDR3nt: TGTGCTAGCAGCCTCGGGAGGGGGCCTGGCGGGGAGCTGTTTTTT
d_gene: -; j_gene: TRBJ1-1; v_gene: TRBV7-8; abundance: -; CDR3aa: CASSSEDGVTEAFF; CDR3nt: TGTGCCAGCAGCTCCGAGGATGGGGTCACTGAAGCTTTCTTT
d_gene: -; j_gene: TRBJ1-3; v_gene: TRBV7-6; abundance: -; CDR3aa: CASSFDLKGNGNTIYF; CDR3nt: TGTGCCAGCAGCTTCGATCTCAAGGGGAACGGAAACACCATATATTTT
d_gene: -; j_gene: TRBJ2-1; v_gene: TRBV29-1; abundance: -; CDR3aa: CSVEVQPRGEQFF; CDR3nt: TGCAGCGTTGAAGTACAACCGCGAGGGGAGCAGTTCTTC
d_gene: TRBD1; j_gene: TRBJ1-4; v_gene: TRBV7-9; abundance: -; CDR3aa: CASSKTGANEKLFF; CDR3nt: TGTGCCAGCAGCAAGACAGGGGCTAATGAAAAACTGTTTTTT
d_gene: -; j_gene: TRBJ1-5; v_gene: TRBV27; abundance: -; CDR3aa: CASRPGLRDNQPQHF; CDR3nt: TGTGCCAGCAGGCCGGGTTTACGGGACAATCAGCCCCAGCATTTT